This T cell receptor (beta chain) was captured in a study of T cell responses to AZD1222 COVID-19 vaccine. General study findings and limits: The sample set comprised mostly white British donors with more females, and clonal diversity was possibly underestimated. Breadth and depth of Spike-specific TCRs rose after two AZD1222 doses. Repertoire sampling happened only post peak T cell response. Seropositive AZD1222 recipients at baseline numbered only 5 to 7.

Sequencing used immunoSEQ multiplex PCR; TCRdb keeps in-frame clones, though not all of them. In the table there are around 200,000 clones, almost 90% of which are singletons. Note on this clone: Antigen: not known.

Germline CDR1 is SEHNR and CDR2 is FQNEAQ (reference sequence). V shed 2 bases and J shed 2 bases, with 10 bases lying between them. This CDR3 is 15 amino acids long. The chain recombines TRBV7-9 with TRBJ2-1; D is perhaps TRBD2 (6 bases). This TCR derives from an adult in good health. This specimen was peripheral blood, taken on day 0 of AZD1222 vaccination. CDR3 residues: CASSLLGGAYNEQFF. Here the CDR3 DNA reads TGTGCCAGCAGCTTATTGGGAGGAGCCTACAATGAGCAGTTCTTC. The full variable domain, completed using reference TRBV7-9 and TRBJ2-1, is DTGVSQNPRHKITKRGQNVTFRCDPISEHNRLYWYRQTLGQGPEFLTYFQNEAQLEKSRLLSDRFSAERPKGSFSTLEIQRTEQGDSAMYLCASSLLGGAYNEQFFGPGTRLTVL.